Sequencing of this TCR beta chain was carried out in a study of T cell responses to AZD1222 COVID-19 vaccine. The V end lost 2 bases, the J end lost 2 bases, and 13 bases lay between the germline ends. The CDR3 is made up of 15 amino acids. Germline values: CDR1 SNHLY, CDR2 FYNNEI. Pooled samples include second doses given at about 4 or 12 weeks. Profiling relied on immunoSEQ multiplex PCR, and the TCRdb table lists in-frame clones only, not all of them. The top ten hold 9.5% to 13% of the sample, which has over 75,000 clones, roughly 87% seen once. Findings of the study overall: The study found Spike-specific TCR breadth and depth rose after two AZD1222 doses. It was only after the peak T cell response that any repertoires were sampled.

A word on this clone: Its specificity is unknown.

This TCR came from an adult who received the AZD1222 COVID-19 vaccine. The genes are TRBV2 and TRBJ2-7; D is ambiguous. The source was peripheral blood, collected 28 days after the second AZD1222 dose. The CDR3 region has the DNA TGTGCCAGCAGTGAACAGGCGCTATCCCCCTACGAGCAGTACTTC. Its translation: CASSEQALSPYEQYF.